These T cell receptor beta chains were read from a single sample in a study of T-cell reconstitution after alpha-beta-depleted transplantation in children. Via MiXCR, TCRdb re-called the PCR reads, giving one row per CDR3 protein. This sample has about 20,000 distinct CDR3 sequences, with under 15% found just once. Sample: PBMCs, mostly from graft donor cells, taken 60 days after TCRalphabeta/CD19-depleted stem cell transplant. The receptor set was obtained from a female patient aged 2-9 years who had a stem cell transplant for congenital amegakaryocytic thrombocytopenia, so the T cells may come from the graft donor. The CDR3 runs from the conserved cysteine through the conserved F or W. The D gene is left open where the match is weak. Clone size is not always given. Where it is, it says once, few, many or a class for expanded clones.

J gene: TRBJ1-5
D gene: .
clone size: many
V gene: TRBV20-1
CDR3 length: 13
CDR3 DNA: TGCAGTGCTAAGGACACTAGCAATCAGCCCCAGCATTTT
CDR3 protein: CSAKDTSNQPQHF

J gene: TRBJ2-1
D gene: .
clone size: many
V gene: TRBV6-1
CDR3 length: 14
CDR3 DNA: TGTGCCAGCGAGCTTCAGTTAGCCTACAATGAGCAGTTCTTC
CDR3 protein: CASELQLAYNEQFF

J gene: TRBJ2-5
D gene: TRBD2
clone size: .
V gene: TRBV7-8
CDR3 length: 17
CDR3 DNA: TGTGCCAGCAGCCCGCCAAGGGGGCCTAGCGGGAGAGAGACCCAGTACTTC
CDR3 protein: CASSPPRGPSGRETQYF

J gene: TRBJ2-7
D gene: TRBD2
clone size: many
V gene: TRBV20-1
CDR3 length: 12
CDR3 DNA: TGCAGTGCTAGCGGGAGGGCCCACGAGCAGTACTTC
CDR3 protein: CSASGRAHEQYF

J gene: TRBJ2-3
D gene: .
clone size: .
V gene: TRBV12-5
CDR3 length: 12
CDR3 DNA: TGTGCTAGTGGTTCCGAGGGAGATACGCAGTATTTT
CDR3 protein: CASGSEGDTQYF

J gene: TRBJ2-7
D gene: TRBD2
clone size: many
V gene: TRBV29-1
CDR3 length: 14
CDR3 DNA: TGCAGCGTTGAAGAGACTAGCGGAGCTTACGAGCAGTACTTC
CDR3 protein: CSVEETSGAYEQYF

J gene: TRBJ2-7
D gene: .
clone size: many
V gene: TRBV7-6
CDR3 length: 12
CDR3 DNA: TGTGCCAGCAGCTTGAGTGGTTACGAGCAGTACTTC
CDR3 protein: CASSLSGYEQYF

J gene: TRBJ2-2
D gene: .
clone size: medium-sized
V gene: TRBV24-1
CDR3 length: 14
CDR3 DNA: TGTGCCACCGAGAGGACGGCAGGCACCGGGGAGCTGTTTTTT
CDR3 protein: CATERTAGTGELFF

J gene: TRBJ1-5
D gene: TRBD1
clone size: many
V gene: TRBV20-1
CDR3 length: 15
CDR3 DNA: TGCAGTGCTAGGGCGGACAGGGGAATCGGTCAGCCCCAGCATTTT
CDR3 protein: CSARADRGIGQPQHF

J gene: TRBJ1-2
D gene: TRBD1
clone size: many
V gene: TRBV7-6
CDR3 length: 13
CDR3 DNA: TGTGCCAGCAGCTTGCCGGGACAGAATGGCTACACCTTC
CDR3 protein: CASSLPGQNGYTF

J gene: TRBJ1-2
D gene: .
clone size: many
V gene: TRBV20-1
CDR3 length: 13
CDR3 DNA: TGCAGTGCATATAGAGACACCCGCTATGGCTACACCTTC
CDR3 protein: CSAYRDTRYGYTF

J gene: TRBJ2-3
D gene: .
clone size: .
V gene: TRBV7-2
CDR3 length: 14
CDR3 DNA: TGTGCCAGCAGCTTAGCAGGCTACACAGATACGCAGTATTTT
CDR3 protein: CASSLAGYTDTQYF

J gene: TRBJ2-3
D gene: .
clone size: many
V gene: TRBV24-1
CDR3 length: 13
CDR3 DNA: TGTGCCACCGAGGGGGGAGTATCAGATACGCAGTATTTT
CDR3 protein: CATEGGVSDTQYF

J gene: TRBJ1-1
D gene: .
clone size: .
V gene: TRBV10-3
CDR3 length: 14
CDR3 DNA: TGTGCCATCAGTGGCGACAGAGAGAACACTGAAGCTTTCTTT
CDR3 protein: CAISGDRENTEAFF

J gene: TRBJ1-1
D gene: .
clone size: many
V gene: TRBV20-1
CDR3 length: 8
CDR3 DNA: TGCAGTGCCAGAGGGAGCGGCTTT
CDR3 protein: CSARGSGF

J gene: TRBJ2-1
D gene: TRBD2
clone size: many
V gene: TRBV20-1
CDR3 length: 15
CDR3 DNA: TGCAGTGCTCCGATAGCGGGAGTGGGACACAATGAGCAGTTCTTC
CDR3 protein: CSAPIAGVGHNEQFF

J gene: TRBJ1-4
D gene: .
clone size: many
V gene: TRBV10-3
CDR3 length: 13
CDR3 DNA: TGTGCCATCAGGCCCAGGCTTAATGAAAAACTGTTTTTT
CDR3 protein: CAIRPRLNEKLFF

J gene: TRBJ2-2
D gene: .
clone size: many
V gene: TRBV20-1
CDR3 length: 14
CDR3 DNA: TGCAGTGCTAGAAAGGAGCTAGCAGGCGGGGAGCTGTTTTTT
CDR3 protein: CSARKELAGGELFF

J gene: TRBJ1-6
D gene: .
clone size: many
V gene: TRBV6-5
CDR3 length: 18
CDR3 DNA: TGTGCCAGCAGTTACTCTCACCCGCGTTCAACCCCGAATTCACCCCTCCACTTT
CDR3 protein: CASSYSHPRSTPNSPLHF

J gene: TRBJ2-2
D gene: TRBD2
clone size: many
V gene: TRBV10-3
CDR3 length: 14
CDR3 DNA: TGTGCCATCAGAGCTAGCGGGAACACCGGGGAGCTGTTTTTT
CDR3 protein: CAIRASGNTGELFF

J gene: TRBJ2-1
D gene: .
clone size: many
V gene: TRBV20-1
CDR3 length: 14
CDR3 DNA: TGCAGTGCTATAAGGACTCCCTGGGGGAATGAGCAGTTCTTC
CDR3 protein: CSAIRTPWGNEQFF

J gene: TRBJ2-1
D gene: TRBD2
clone size: many
V gene: TRBV6-1
CDR3 length: 15
CDR3 DNA: TGTGCCAGCAGTAAGGCTAGCGGATATTACAATGAGCAGTTCTTC
CDR3 protein: CASSKASGYYNEQFF

J gene: TRBJ2-1
D gene: TRBD2
clone size: few
V gene: TRBV11-3
CDR3 length: 15
CDR3 DNA: TGTGCCAGCAGCTTAGGGCTAGCGGGATATCGTGAGCAGTTCTTC
CDR3 protein: CASSLGLAGYREQFF

J gene: TRBJ2-1
D gene: TRBD2
clone size: many
V gene: TRBV6-1
CDR3 length: 14
CDR3 DNA: TGTGCCAGCAGACCCGGGGGGACTAACAATGAGCAGTTCTTC
CDR3 protein: CASRPGGTNNEQFF

J gene: TRBJ1-3
D gene: .
clone size: many
V gene: TRBV5-6
CDR3 length: 16
CDR3 DNA: TGTGCCAGCAGCTTGGCCCCAGGGGTTTTTGGAAACACCATATATTTT
CDR3 protein: CASSLAPGVFGNTIYF

J gene: TRBJ2-1
D gene: .
clone size: many
V gene: TRBV3-1
CDR3 length: 14
CDR3 DNA: TGTGCCAGCAGCCAAAGGACAGTCTACAATGAGCAGTTCTTC
CDR3 protein: CASSQRTVYNEQFF

J gene: TRBJ2-1
D gene: TRBD2
clone size: many
V gene: TRBV24-1
CDR3 length: 16
CDR3 DNA: TGTGCCACCAGTGATGTCGGACTAGCGGCCTACAATGAGCAGTTCTTC
CDR3 protein: CATSDVGLAAYNEQFF

J gene: TRBJ2-3
D gene: .
clone size: many
V gene: TRBV18
CDR3 length: 15
CDR3 DNA: TGTGCCAGCTCCCGGACTGGAGTTAGCACAGATACGCAGTATTTT
CDR3 protein: CASSRTGVSTDTQYF

J gene: TRBJ2-5
D gene: .
clone size: many
V gene: TRBV15
CDR3 length: 16
CDR3 DNA: TGTGCCACCAGCAGAGGTCGGAAGGGTTTGGGGGAGACCCAGTACTTC
CDR3 protein: CATSRGRKGLGETQYF

J gene: TRBJ2-1
D gene: TRBD2
clone size: many
V gene: TRBV30
CDR3 length: 13
CDR3 DNA: TGTGCCTGGACTAGCGGTTACTACAATGAGCAGTTCTTC
CDR3 protein: CAWTSGYYNEQFF

J gene: TRBJ2-2
D gene: .
clone size: .
V gene: TRBV5-1
CDR3 length: 21
CDR3 DNA: TGCGCCAGGGGCCCCAAGCAGGGGATGAGGTCCTCGCCTTTCCTTTGGGGGGAGCTGTTTTTT
CDR3 protein: CARGPKQGMRSSPFLWGELFF

J gene: TRBJ2-2
D gene: .
clone size: many
V gene: TRBV4-1
CDR3 length: 15
CDR3 DNA: TGCGCCAGCAGCCAAGATCCCCTAAACACCGGGGAGCTGTTTTTT
CDR3 protein: CASSQDPLNTGELFF

J gene: TRBJ2-2
D gene: .
clone size: many
V gene: TRBV27
CDR3 length: 15
CDR3 DNA: TGTGCCAGCAGAAGCGCTGCGGGGGCCGACGGGGAGCTGTTTTTT
CDR3 protein: CASRSAAGADGELFF

J gene: TRBJ2-6
D gene: .
clone size: many
V gene: TRBV10-3
CDR3 length: 15
CDR3 DNA: TGTGCCATCAGTGTTGACTATTCTGGGGCCAACGTCCTGACTTTC
CDR3 protein: CAISVDYSGANVLTF

J gene: TRBJ2-3
D gene: .
clone size: .
V gene: TRBV6-5
CDR3 length: 14
CDR3 DNA: TGTGCCAGCAGTTACAGTCCTAGCAGAGATACGCAGTATTTT
CDR3 protein: CASSYSPSRDTQYF

J gene: TRBJ1-2
D gene: .
clone size: few
V gene: TRBV12-3/TRBV12-4
CDR3 length: 18
CDR3 DNA: TGTGCCTTCAGTTTACGGCGGAGAGAGGCAGGGGCGATTAGTGGCTACACCTTC
CDR3 protein: CAFSLRRREAGAISGYTF

J gene: TRBJ2-1
D gene: TRBD2
clone size: many
V gene: TRBV7-2
CDR3 length: 20
CDR3 DNA: TGTGCCAGCAGCTTAGCGTGGGGGGTTATTAGCGGGAGCTCCTACAATGAGCAGTTCTTC
CDR3 protein: CASSLAWGVISGSSYNEQFF

J gene: TRBJ2-2
D gene: .
clone size: many
V gene: TRBV7-6
CDR3 length: 18
CDR3 DNA: TGTGCCAGCAGCTCTCGGGAAAATATGGACGGGAACACCGGGGAGCTGTTTTTT
CDR3 protein: CASSSRENMDGNTGELFF

J gene: TRBJ2-1
D gene: .
clone size: .
V gene: TRBV29-1
CDR3 length: 13
CDR3 DNA: TGCAGCGTCTTGACTAGGGGGGTAGGAGAGCAGTTCTTC
CDR3 protein: CSVLTRGVGEQFF

J gene: TRBJ1-4
D gene: .
clone size: medium-sized
V gene: TRBV5-1
CDR3 length: 12
CDR3 DNA: TGCGCCAGCAGCTTGAAGGGAGAAAAACTGTTTTTT
CDR3 protein: CASSLKGEKLFF

J gene: TRBJ2-7
D gene: TRBD1
clone size: many
V gene: TRBV5-1
CDR3 length: 14
CDR3 DNA: TGCGCCAGCAGCCCCCGGGACAGGGGCTACGAGCAGTACTTC
CDR3 protein: CASSPRDRGYEQYF

J gene: TRBJ2-4
D gene: .
clone size: .
V gene: TRBV20-1
CDR3 length: 17
CDR3 DNA: TGCTGTGCTAGTAGTAGCGCCAGGCGGTTAGCCAAAAACATTCAGTACTTC
CDR3 protein: CCASSSARRLAKNIQYF

J gene: TRBJ1-4
D gene: .
clone size: many
V gene: TRBV20-1
CDR3 length: 13
CDR3 DNA: TGCAGTGCCACGACAGGAGTTAGTGAAAAACTGTTTTTT
CDR3 protein: CSATTGVSEKLFF

J gene: TRBJ2-2
D gene: TRBD2
clone size: many
V gene: TRBV20-1
CDR3 length: 19
CDR3 DNA: TGCAGTGCTAGAGTCCCTAGCGGGAGTTCCCCCACCTACACCGGGGAGCTGTTTTTT
CDR3 protein: CSARVPSGSSPTYTGELFF

J gene: TRBJ2-1
D gene: TRBD1
clone size: many
V gene: TRBV19
CDR3 length: 15
CDR3 DNA: TGTGCCAGTAGTCCCTCCGACAGGGCGGTGAATGAGCAGTTCTTC
CDR3 protein: CASSPSDRAVNEQFF

J gene: TRBJ2-4
D gene: .
clone size: many
V gene: TRBV12-3/TRBV12-4
CDR3 length: 16
CDR3 DNA: TGTGCCAGCAGTTTAAGGCTGGGGGTAGCCAAAAACATTCAGTACTTC
CDR3 protein: CASSLRLGVAKNIQYF

J gene: TRBJ2-1
D gene: TRBD1
clone size: .
V gene: TRBV27
CDR3 length: 14
CDR3 DNA: TGTGCCAGCAGTTTTTGGGACAGGGACAATGAGCAGTTTTTC
CDR3 protein: CASSFWDRDNEQFF

J gene: TRBJ2-1
D gene: .
clone size: many
V gene: TRBV7-2
CDR3 length: 14
CDR3 DNA: TGTGCCAGCAGCTTAGATCAACCGCCTAATGAGCAGTTCTTC
CDR3 protein: CASSLDQPPNEQFF

J gene: TRBJ1-1
D gene: .
clone size: many
V gene: TRBV18
CDR3 length: 13
CDR3 DNA: TGTGCCAGCTCCGGCGGGCAGAACACTGAAGCTTTCTTT
CDR3 protein: CASSGGQNTEAFF

J gene: TRBJ2-3
D gene: TRBD2
clone size: .
V gene: TRBV5-1
CDR3 length: 13
CDR3 DNA: TGCGCCAGCAGCCGGGGACTAGCCGATACGCAGTATTTT
CDR3 protein: CASSRGLADTQYF

J gene: TRBJ2-6
D gene: .
clone size: many
V gene: TRBV4-1
CDR3 length: 21
CDR3 DNA: TGCGCCAGCAGCCAACACCATCTAAGAGGGACTGTCCCGGACGGGGCCAACGTCCTGACTTTC
CDR3 protein: CASSQHHLRGTVPDGANVLTF

J gene: TRBJ1-2
D gene: .
clone size: many
V gene: TRBV20-1
CDR3 length: 13
CDR3 DNA: TGCAGTGCTAGAGGGGACACTAACTATGGCTACACCTTC
CDR3 protein: CSARGDTNYGYTF

J gene: TRBJ2-5
D gene: .
clone size: many
V gene: TRBV11-2
CDR3 length: 13
CDR3 DNA: TGTGCCAGCAGCTTAGTAGGGCCAGAGACCCAGTACTTC
CDR3 protein: CASSLVGPETQYF

J gene: TRBJ2-7
D gene: TRBD2
clone size: many
V gene: TRBV9
CDR3 length: 18
CDR3 DNA: TGTGCCAGCAGCGTACGGCTAGCGGGAGGGCCGTTCCTCCAGGAGCAGTACTTC
CDR3 protein: CASSVRLAGGPFLQEQYF

J gene: TRBJ2-5
D gene: TRBD2
clone size: many
V gene: TRBV12-3/TRBV12-4
CDR3 length: 16
CDR3 DNA: TGTGCCAGCAGTCCGCGGACTAGCGGGAGTGGCGAGACCCAGTACTTC
CDR3 protein: CASSPRTSGSGETQYF

J gene: TRBJ1-3
D gene: .
clone size: many
V gene: TRBV11-2
CDR3 length: 12
CDR3 DNA: TGTGCCAGCAGCGCCAGGGGAAACACCATATATTTT
CDR3 protein: CASSARGNTIYF

J gene: TRBJ2-1
D gene: TRBD2
clone size: .
V gene: TRBV6-4
CDR3 length: 19
CDR3 DNA: TGTACCTGCTGCCCGCCGGGACTAGCGGGAGTTGGTGGCTACAATGAGCAGTTCTTC
CDR3 protein: CTCCPPGLAGVGGYNEQFF

J gene: TRBJ2-5
D gene: TRBD1
clone size: .
V gene: TRBV18
CDR3 length: 13
CDR3 DNA: TGTGCCAGCTCCCGACAGGGGGCAGAGACCCAGTACTTC
CDR3 protein: CASSRQGAETQYF